Following are 15 T cell receptor beta chains from one sample sequenced in a study of naive and memory T cell subsets. Broader study findings: Especially in CD8 cells, naive repertoires contained a few larger clonotypes, possibly CD45RA-re-expressing memory cells.

Their antigen targets remain unknown. The beta constant-region primer was an equimolar mix of two oligonucleotides covering TRBC1 and TRBC2. The ligated cDNA underwent four PCR rounds using SP2 and nested alpha and beta constant-region primers. TCRdb called the UMI-ligation and nested PCR reads again in MiXCR, with one record for every CDR3 protein. The repertoire consists of approximately 140,000 distinct CDR3 sequences, with around 21% occurring once and the leading ten covering roughly 0.63%. The material sequenced was naive CD8+ T cells from blood. Receptors were obtained from a human donor in good health.

This clonotype turned up a few times. The chain links TRBV12-3 or TRBV12-4 to TRBJ1-1, with 7 bases aligning to TRBD1. The CDR3 has 13 amino acids. The J segment lost 4 bases and the V segment lost 7 bases, leaving 6 bases of the junction unmatched. CDR3 sequence reads: CASTVTGSTEAFF. CDR3 sequence (DNA): TGTGCCAGCACCGTGACAGGGTCCACTGAAGCTTTCTTT.

In nucleotides, the CDR3 is TGTGCCAGCAGTTTAGTAAGCGGGAGTTGGAATGAGCAGTTCTTC. Its translation: CASSLVSGSWNEQFF. The chain joins TRBV28 to TRBJ2-1, with 8 nucleotides matching TRBD2. Germline V gives CDR1 MDHEN, CDR2 SYDVKM. V trimming: 2 bases; J trimming: 7 bases; junction bases outside the gene matches: 7. The CDR3 length is 15 residues.

The rearrangement uses TRBV6-6 and TRBJ2-3; D perhaps matches TRBD2 (5 bases). The CDR3 loop spans 16 amino acids. V was trimmed by 6 bases and J by 2 bases, leaving 18 bases between them. Germline V gene sequence: CDR1 MNHNY, CDR2 SVGAGI (reference sequence). The CDR3 nucleotides are TGTGCCAGCAGCCCAAGCGGCTTTAAAGACACAGATACGCAGTATTTT. Amino acid sequence: CASSPSGFKDTDTQYF.

The rearrangement joins TRBV15 to TRBJ1-1; D remains ambiguous. V dropped 5 bases and J dropped 0 bases, with 10 bases sitting between them. Germline values: CDR1 LNHNV, CDR2 YYDKDF (reference sequence). The CDR3 has 14 residues. The CDR3: CATSERSMNTEAFF. The DNA for the CDR3 is TGTGCCACCAGCGAGAGAAGTATGAACACTGAAGCTTTCTTT.

The genes are TRBV6-5 and TRBJ2-5, with D uncertain. Trimming left V 5 bases short and J 5 bases short, with 15 bases between. This CDR3 spans 14 amino acids. Germline lookup yields CDR1 MNHEY and CDR2 SVGAGI. The CDR3 here is CASSGLGVGETQYF. In DNA form, the CDR3 reads TGTGCCAGCAGTGGCCTTGGGGTGGGTGAGACCCAGTACTTC.

The chain joins TRBV7-2 to TRBJ1-5; D uncertain. Germline assignment: CDR1 SGHTA and CDR2 FQGNSA. V gave up 5 bases and J gave up 7 bases, with 12 bases separating them. The CDR3 consists of 13 residues. This chain's CDR3 is CASSLKPNQPQHF. CDR3 DNA sequence: TGTGCCAGCAGCCTCAAACCCAACCAGCCCCAGCATTTT.

This clonotype appeared a few times. This chain links TRBV12-3 or TRBV12-4 with TRBJ1-6, with no clear D. This CDR3 contains 13 residues. The ends were cut back, 2 bases at V and 8 bases at J, with 7 bases in the middle. The CDR3 is CASSLFADSPLHF. Written as DNA, the CDR3 is TGTGCCAGCAGTTTATTCGCCGATTCACCCCTCCACTTT.

The rearrangement uses TRBV25-1 and TRBJ1-6; possibly TRBD1 for D (5 bases). CDR1 is MGHDK, CDR2 SYGVNS, per germline. The CDR3 is 15 residues long. V was pared by 4 bases and J by 9 bases, with 16 bases between. The CDR3 sequence is CASSALQGSGSPLHF. The CDR3 DNA follows: TGTGCCAGCAGTGCCCTCCAGGGATCCGGTTCACCCCTCCACTTT.

This clonotype was recorded a few times. The chain couples TRBV7-6 to TRBJ2-1; D gene uncertain. Germline loops: CDR1 SGHVS, CDR2 FNYEAQ. This CDR3 comprises 14 residues. V was trimmed by 4 bases and J by 7 bases, leaving 14 bases between them. The CDR3 spells CASSYGLNENEQFF. The CDR3 DNA reads as TGTGCCAGCAGCTATGGGCTTAACGAAAATGAGCAGTTCTTC.

Only one count was recorded for this clonotype. The chain is built from TRBV29-1 and TRBJ2-2, with D maybe TRBD1 (5 bases). This CDR3 has 15 amino acids. Germline CDR1 is SQVTM and CDR2 is ANQGSEA. Between the trimmed V and J ends, which lost 0 bases and 1 base, there was a span of 9 bases. The CDR3 DNA sequence: TGCAGCGTTGAAGATCTTAGGGGGAACACCGGGGAGCTGTTTTTT. Its translation: CSVEDLRGNTGELFF.

The rearrangement links TRBV6-5 to TRBJ2-1, with D hard to call. This CDR3 is 12 amino acids long. V lost 8 bases and J 5 bases, leaving 10 bases between the germline ends. Germline V gives CDR1 MNHEY, CDR2 SVGAGI. The CDR3 sequence is CASRFGDNEQFF. The CDR3 region has the DNA TGTGCCAGCCGTTTTGGGGACAATGAGCAGTTCTTC.

In this sample, this clonotype turned up a few times. V gene TRBV12-3 or TRBV12-4 combines with J gene TRBJ1-3, with TRBD1 as a possible D gene (5 bases). The CDR3 length is 14 residues. Trimming cost V 6 bases and J 2 bases, with 11 bases left between them. The CDR3 coding sequence is TGTGCCAGCAGGGGATGGGGGGCTGGAAACACCATATATTTT. This sequence encodes CASRGWGAGNTIYF.

The sample holds a few counts of this clonotype. The chain combines TRBV11-2 with TRBJ2-6, with 12 bases that match TRBD2. This CDR3 is 16 amino acids long. Germline V lookup: CDR1 SGHAT, CDR2 FQNNGV. V lost 8 bases to trimming and J lost 4 bases; unmatched junction nucleotides: 6. The CDR3 loop reads CASPGLAGSGANVLTF. CDR3 coding DNA: TGTGCCAGCCCGGGACTAGCGGGTTCAGGGGCCAACGTCCTGACTTTC.

CDR3 in DNA: TGCAGCTTACTTAGCGGGAGGGTAGATACGCAGTATTTT. Its protein product is CSLLSGRVDTQYF. The rearrangement links TRBV29-1 to TRBJ2-3; 11 nucleotides agree with TRBD2. V was clipped by 8 bases and J by 5 bases; unmatched bases: 6. CDR1 SQVTM and CDR2 ANQGSEA come from the germline V gene. CDR3 length equals 13 residues.

This clonotype was counted a few times. The genes are TRBV6-5 and TRBJ2-1; 10 bases match TRBD1. Germline V lookup: CDR1 MNHEY, CDR2 SVGAGI. This CDR3 spans 16 amino acids. V was clipped by 2 bases and J by 6 bases; unmatched bases: 7. The CDR3 here is CASSYDETGGGNEQFF. The CDR3 nucleotides read TGTGCCAGCAGTTACGATGAGACAGGGGGCGGCAATGAGCAGTTCTTC.